This T cell receptor (beta chain) was retrieved from a study of blood T cell repertoires in COVID-19. Turning to the study itself: Acute and convalescent COVID-19 samples came from the United States, Italy and Spain. T cells, B-cell-depleted T cells, or PBMCs provided the cDNA or gDNA that served as material.

Germline CDR1 reads WSHSY; CDR2 reads SAAADI. The V end lost 7 bases, the J end lost 4 bases, and 13 bases lay between the germline ends. The CDR3 has 13 residues. In the original processing: Nucleated cell counts were estimated from reference gene primer amplification. Assay: immunoSEQ multiplex PCR; the TCRdb copy retains only in-frame clones and omits some. V, J and clone size reflect that table, while D and trimming were determined from the DNA. The repertoire holds about 100,000 clones, with 80% to 90% as singletons. The clonotype was recovered from a human donor in a cohort sampled during active COVID-19. The V gene is TRBV10-2, the J gene TRBJ1-1; maybe TRBD1 (5 bases). Source material: peripheral blood. The CDR3 protein is CASILQGGTEAFF. CDR3 in DNA: TGCGCCAGCATTCTTCAGGGCGGCACTGAAGCTTTCTTT.